The clone carrying this TCR beta chain came up many times. Antigen unknown. MiXCR was run by TCRdb on the 5' RACE reads, yielding one entry per CDR3 protein. Of about 720,000 distinct CDR3 sequences listed, 8.6% are singletons. These data come from a study of identical twins. CDR1 is SQVTM and CDR2 is ANQGSEA in the germline V gene. The CDR3 consists of 13 residues. V lost 7 bases and J lost 2; bases outside the gene matches: 6. Study results and caveats: Donors were not followed over many years; analysis was cross-sectional. Beta out-of-frame sequences showed weaker excess sharing between twins. Cord blood beta clonotypes present at high abundance carried fewer insertions; no such pattern appeared in memory repertoires.

These records were also assigned to another study, of yellow fever vaccine responses in identical twins. In that study: Convergence reportedly seemed to mark part of the twins' vaccine T cell response, with personalization marking the rest.

This receptor was identified in a woman between 18 and 30 years old in good health. The sample comprised PBMCs. This chain links TRBV29-1 with TRBJ2-3; the match to TRBD2 covers 7 bases. The CDR3 loop reads CSGGTSATDTQYF. DNA for the CDR3: TGCAGCGGCGGAACTAGCGCCACAGATACGCAGTATTTT.